This TCR beta chain originates from a study of control samples from healthy donors and cancer patients. V gave up 4 bases and J gave up 2 bases, with 15 bases separating them. This CDR3 has 16 amino acids. From germline, CDR1 is SGHRS and CDR2 YFSETQ. TCRdb's copy holds only in-frame clones and misses some; the assay was immunoSEQ multiplex PCR. The sample has approximately 120,000 clones, about 90% seen once; the top ten hold roughly 2.8%. What was sequenced was blood. The chain is built from TRBV5-1 and TRBJ2-2; D is possibly TRBD1 (6 bases). The sequence derives from a man in his 60s in good health. CDR3 amino acids: CASSLWTDVNTGELFF. The CDR3 region has the DNA TGCGCCAGCAGCCTATGGACAGATGTTAACACCGGGGAGCTGTTTTTT.